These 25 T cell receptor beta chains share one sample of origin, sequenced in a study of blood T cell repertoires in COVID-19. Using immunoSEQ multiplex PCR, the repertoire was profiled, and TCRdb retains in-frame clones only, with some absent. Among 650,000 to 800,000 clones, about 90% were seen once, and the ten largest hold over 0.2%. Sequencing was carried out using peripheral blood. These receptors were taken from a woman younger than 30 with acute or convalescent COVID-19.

As DNA, the CDR3 is TGTGCCAGCAGTTACAGGGGCCGCGGAGGAAACACCATATATTTT. Amino acid sequence: CASSYRGRGGNTIYF. V is TRBV6-5 and J is TRBJ1-3; D is perhaps TRBD1 (5 bases). V shed 2 bases and J shed 4 bases, with 12 bases lying between them. CDR3 length: 15 residues. Germline assignment: CDR1 MNHEY and CDR2 SVGAGI.

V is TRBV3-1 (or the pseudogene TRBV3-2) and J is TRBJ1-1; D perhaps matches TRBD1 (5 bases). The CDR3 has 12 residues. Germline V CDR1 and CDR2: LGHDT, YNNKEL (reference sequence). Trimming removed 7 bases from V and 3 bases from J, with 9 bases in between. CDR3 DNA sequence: TGTGCCAGCAACGGACAAGACACTGAAGCTTTCTTT. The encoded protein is CASNGQDTEAFF.

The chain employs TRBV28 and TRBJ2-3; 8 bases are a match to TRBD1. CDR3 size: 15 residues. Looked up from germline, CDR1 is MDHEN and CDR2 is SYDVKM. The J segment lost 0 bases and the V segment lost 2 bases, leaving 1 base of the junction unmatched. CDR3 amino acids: CASSLGTGSTDTQYF. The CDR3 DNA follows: TGTGCCAGCAGTTTAGGGACAGGAAGCACAGATACGCAGTATTTT.

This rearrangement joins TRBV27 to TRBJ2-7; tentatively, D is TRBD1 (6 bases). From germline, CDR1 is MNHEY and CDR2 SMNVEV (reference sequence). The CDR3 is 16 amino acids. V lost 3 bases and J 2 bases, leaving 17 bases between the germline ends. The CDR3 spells CASSFETYRATYEQYF. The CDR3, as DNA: TGTGCCAGCAGTTTCGAGACATACAGGGCCACCTACGAGCAGTACTTC.

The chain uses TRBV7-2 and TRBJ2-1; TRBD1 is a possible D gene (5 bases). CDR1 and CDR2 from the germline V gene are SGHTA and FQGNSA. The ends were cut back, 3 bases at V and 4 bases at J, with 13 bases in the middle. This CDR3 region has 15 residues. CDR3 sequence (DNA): TGTGCCAGCAGCTTCGAGCTGGGGCTATACAATGAGCAGTTCTTC. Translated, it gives CASSFELGLYNEQFF.

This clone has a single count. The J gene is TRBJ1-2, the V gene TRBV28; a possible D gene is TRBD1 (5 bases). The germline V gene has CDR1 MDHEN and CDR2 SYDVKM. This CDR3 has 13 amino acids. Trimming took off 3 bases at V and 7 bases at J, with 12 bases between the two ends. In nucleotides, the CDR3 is TGTGCCAGCAGTTTCGGGCAGGGTAGTGGCTACACCTTC. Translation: CASSFGQGSGYTF.

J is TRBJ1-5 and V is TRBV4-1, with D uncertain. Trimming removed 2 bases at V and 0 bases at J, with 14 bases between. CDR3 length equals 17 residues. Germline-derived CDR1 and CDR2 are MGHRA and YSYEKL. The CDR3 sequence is CASSQLPPPFSNQPQHF. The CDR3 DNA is TGCGCCAGCAGCCAACTACCCCCGCCATTTAGCAATCAGCCCCAGCATTTT.

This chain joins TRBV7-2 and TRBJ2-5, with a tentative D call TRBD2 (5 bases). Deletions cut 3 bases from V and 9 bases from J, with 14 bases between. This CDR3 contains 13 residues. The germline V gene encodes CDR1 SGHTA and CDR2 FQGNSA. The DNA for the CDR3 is TGTGCCAGCAGCTTTATCCCCTCCGGGGCCCAGTACTTC. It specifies CASSFIPSGAQYF.

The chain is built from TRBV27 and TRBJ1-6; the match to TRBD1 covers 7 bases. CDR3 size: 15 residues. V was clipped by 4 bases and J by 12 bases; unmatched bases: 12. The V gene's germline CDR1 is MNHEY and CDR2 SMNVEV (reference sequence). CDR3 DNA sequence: TGTGCCAGCAGTTATCTTGTGGCAGGGGGGAAACCCCTCCACTTT. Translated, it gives CASSYLVAGGKPLHF.

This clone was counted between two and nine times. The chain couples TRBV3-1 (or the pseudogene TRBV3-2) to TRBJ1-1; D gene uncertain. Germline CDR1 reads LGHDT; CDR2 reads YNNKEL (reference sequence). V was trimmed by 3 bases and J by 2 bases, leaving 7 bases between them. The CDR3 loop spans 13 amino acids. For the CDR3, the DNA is TGTGCCAGCAGCCACTTGCTAAACACTGAAGCTTTCTTT. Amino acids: CASSHLLNTEAFF.

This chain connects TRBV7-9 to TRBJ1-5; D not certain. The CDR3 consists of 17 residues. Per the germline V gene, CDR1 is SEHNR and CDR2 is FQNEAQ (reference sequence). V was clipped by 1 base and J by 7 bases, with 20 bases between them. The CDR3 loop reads CASSLDGLAAATQPQHF. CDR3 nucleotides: TGTGCCAGCAGCTTAGATGGGTTGGCGGCAGCCACCCAGCCCCAGCATTTT. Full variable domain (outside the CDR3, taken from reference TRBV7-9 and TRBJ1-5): DTGVSQNPRHKITKRGQNVTFRCDPISEHNRLYWYRQTLGQGPEFLTYFQNEAQLEKSRLLSDRFSAERPKGSFSTLEIQRTEQGDSAMYLCASSLDGLAAATQPQHFGDGTRLSIL.

CDR3 region: CASSTSHRDSYGYTF. The CDR3 DNA sequence: TGTGCCAGCAGCACCTCCCACCGGGACAGCTATGGCTACACCTTC. This rearrangement joins TRBV4-2 to TRBJ1-2, with 7 bases aligning to TRBD1. Germline lookup yields CDR1 LGHNA and CDR2 YNFKEQ. The CDR3 contains 15 residues. V shed 5 bases and J 4 bases; nucleotides not matched to a gene: 10.

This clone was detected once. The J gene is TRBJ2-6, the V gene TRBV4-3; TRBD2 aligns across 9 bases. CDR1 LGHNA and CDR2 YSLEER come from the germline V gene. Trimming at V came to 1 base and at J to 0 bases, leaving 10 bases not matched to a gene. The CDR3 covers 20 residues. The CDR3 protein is CASSQGALLAGHSGANVLTF. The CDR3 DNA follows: TGCGCCAGCAGCCAAGGGGCCCTACTAGCGGGCCACTCTGGGGCCAACGTCCTGACTTTC.

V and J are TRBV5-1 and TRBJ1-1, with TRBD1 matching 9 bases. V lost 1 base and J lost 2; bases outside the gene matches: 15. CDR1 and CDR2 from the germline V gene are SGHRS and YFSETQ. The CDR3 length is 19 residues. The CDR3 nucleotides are TGCGCCAGCAGCTTGAGTTACTCGACAGGGGGTAGCCCCAACACTGAAGCTTTCTTT. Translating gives CASSLSYSTGGSPNTEAFF.

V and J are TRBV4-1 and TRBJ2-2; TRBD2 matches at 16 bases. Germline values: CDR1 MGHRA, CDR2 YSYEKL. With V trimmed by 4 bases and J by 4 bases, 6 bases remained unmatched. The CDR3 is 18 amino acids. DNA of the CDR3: TGCGCCAGCAGCCGCTCCGGGACTAGCGGGGGGGCCACCGGGGAGCTGTTTTTT. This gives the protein CASSRSGTSGGATGELFF.

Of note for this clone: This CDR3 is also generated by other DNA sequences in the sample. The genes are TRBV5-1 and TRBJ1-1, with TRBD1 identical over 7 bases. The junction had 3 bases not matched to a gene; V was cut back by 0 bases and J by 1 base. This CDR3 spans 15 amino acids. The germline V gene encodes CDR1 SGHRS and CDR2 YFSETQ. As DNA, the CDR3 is TGCGCCAGCAGCTTGGCCGGGACAGCGAACACTGAAGCTTTCTTT. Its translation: CASSLAGTANTEAFF.

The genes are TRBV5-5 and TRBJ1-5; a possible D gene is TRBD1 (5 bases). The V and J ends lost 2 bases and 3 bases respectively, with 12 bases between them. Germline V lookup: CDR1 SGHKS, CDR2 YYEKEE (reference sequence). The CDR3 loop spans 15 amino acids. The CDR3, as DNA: TGTGCCAGCAGCTTATTTTGGGGCTACAATCAGCCCCAGCATTTT. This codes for CASSLFWGYNQPQHF.

The CDR3 protein is CASSHPGGEAFF. The CDR3, as DNA: TGTGCCAGCAGCCACCCCGGGGGTGAAGCTTTCTTT. The J gene is TRBJ1-1, the V gene TRBV4-2, with D maybe TRBD1 (5 bases). The length of the CDR3 is 12 residues. V lost 3 bases, J lost 7 bases, and 9 bases lay in between. Germline lookup yields CDR1 LGHNA and CDR2 YNFKEQ.

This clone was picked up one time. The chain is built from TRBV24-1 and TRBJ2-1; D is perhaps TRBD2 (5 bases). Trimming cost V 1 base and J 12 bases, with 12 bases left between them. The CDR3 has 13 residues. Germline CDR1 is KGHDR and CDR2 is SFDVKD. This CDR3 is CATSDLPRGRQFF. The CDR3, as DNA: TGTGCCACCAGTGATTTACCAAGAGGGAGGCAGTTCTTC.

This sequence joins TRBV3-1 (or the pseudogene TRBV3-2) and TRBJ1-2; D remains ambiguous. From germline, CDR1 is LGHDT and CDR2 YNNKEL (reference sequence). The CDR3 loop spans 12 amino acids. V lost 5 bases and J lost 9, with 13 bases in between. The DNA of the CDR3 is TGTGCCAGCAGCTACGCTTCTATGAGCTACACCTTC. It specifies CASSYASMSYTF.

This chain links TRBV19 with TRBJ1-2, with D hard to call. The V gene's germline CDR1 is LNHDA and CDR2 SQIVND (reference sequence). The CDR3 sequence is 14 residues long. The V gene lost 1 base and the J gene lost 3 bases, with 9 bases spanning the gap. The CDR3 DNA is TGTGCCAGTAGTATAGTTGCCCGGGACTATGGCTACACCTTC. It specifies CASSIVARDYGYTF.

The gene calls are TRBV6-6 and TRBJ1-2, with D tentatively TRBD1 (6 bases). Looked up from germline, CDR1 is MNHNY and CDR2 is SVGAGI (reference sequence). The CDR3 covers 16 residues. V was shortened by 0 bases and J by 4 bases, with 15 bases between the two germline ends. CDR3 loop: CASSYSNPDRRYGYTF. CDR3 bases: TGTGCCAGCAGTTACTCGAACCCCGACAGGCGCTATGGCTACACCTTC.

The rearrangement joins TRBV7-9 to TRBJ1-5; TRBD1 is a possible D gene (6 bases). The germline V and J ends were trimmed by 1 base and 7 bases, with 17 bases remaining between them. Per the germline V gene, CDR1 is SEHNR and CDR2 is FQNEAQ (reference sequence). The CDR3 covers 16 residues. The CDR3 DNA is TGTGCCAGCAGCTTAGGTACAGGGTACGGTAACCAGCCCCAGCATTTT. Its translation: CASSLGTGYGNQPQHF.

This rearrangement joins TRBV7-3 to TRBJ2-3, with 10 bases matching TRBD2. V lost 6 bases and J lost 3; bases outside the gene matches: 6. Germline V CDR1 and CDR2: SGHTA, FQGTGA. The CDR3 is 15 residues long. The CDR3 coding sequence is TGTGCCAGCAGTGTAGCGGGGGGCAGGACAGATACGCAGTATTTT. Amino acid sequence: CASSVAGGRTDTQYF.

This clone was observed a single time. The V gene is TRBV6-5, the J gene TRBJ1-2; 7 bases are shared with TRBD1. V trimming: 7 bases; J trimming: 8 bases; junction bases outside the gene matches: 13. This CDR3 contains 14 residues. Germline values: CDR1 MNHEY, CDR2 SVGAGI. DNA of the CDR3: TGTGCCAGCATCGGGCGGGGACAGCCTCTCGGCTACACCTTC. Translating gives CASIGRGQPLGYTF.